Presented here are 24 T cell receptor beta chains from one specimen sequenced in a study of T cell responses to AZD1222 COVID-19 vaccine. Produced via immunoSEQ multiplex PCR; TCRdb's table is partial and in-frame only. The table has under 150,000 clones, 93% seen once. The specimen was peripheral blood, collected on day 0 of AZD1222 vaccination. The source of these receptors is an adult in good health.

The chain carries TRBV6-5 and TRBJ2-7; 7 bases match TRBD2. Germline CDR1 is MNHEY and CDR2 is SVGAGI. This CDR3 has 15 amino acids. V trimming: 10 bases; J trimming: 0 bases; junction bases outside the gene matches: 12. CDR3 coding DNA: TGTGCCACCCTGTCCCGACTAGCCCTCTCCTACGAGCAGTACTTC. This translates into CATLSRLALSYEQYF.

This clone appeared once. The V call is TRBV4-1, the J call TRBJ2-7; 8 bases agree with TRBD1. This CDR3 is built from 15 residues. V was pared by 0 bases and J by 4 bases, with 5 bases of the junction left unmatched. Germline CDR1 and CDR2: MGHRA and YSYEKL. CDR3 residues: CASSQDGQGAYEQYF. The CDR3 nucleotides are TGCGCCAGCAGCCAAGACGGGCAGGGGGCTTACGAGCAGTACTTC.

This chain links TRBV10-3 with TRBJ2-7; the match to TRBD1 covers 7 bases. The trim removed 5 bases at V and 3 bases at J, leaving 4 bases unmatched. The CDR3 is made up of 13 amino acids. The V gene's germline CDR1 is ENHRY and CDR2 SYGVKD. The chain's CDR3 is CAISRGTDYEQYF. The DNA for the CDR3 is TGTGCCATCAGTAGGGGGACAGACTACGAGCAGTACTTC.

V usage is TRBV10-3 and J usage is TRBJ1-3, with unresolved D. The germline V gene encodes CDR1 ENHRY and CDR2 SYGVKD. The length of the CDR3 is 14 residues. V gave up 8 bases and J gave up 0 bases, with 11 bases separating them. CDR3 amino acids: CAILDLSSGNTIYF. The CDR3 region has the DNA TGTGCCATCCTAGACCTGAGCTCTGGAAACACCATATATTTT.

This clone has a single count. This chain joins TRBV29-1 and TRBJ2-2; D unclear. Germline assignment: CDR1 SQVTM and CDR2 ANQGSEA. The V end lost 1 base, the J end lost 5 bases, and 5 bases lay between the germline ends. The CDR3 covers 12 residues. Here the CDR3 reads CSVEGRTGELFF. The CDR3 DNA follows: TGCAGCGTTGAAGGAAGGACCGGGGAGCTGTTTTTT.

The V gene is TRBV9, the J gene TRBJ1-2; D remains ambiguous. This CDR3 is built from 13 residues. Germline-derived CDR1 and CDR2 are SGDLS and YYNGEE. V lost 0 bases, J lost 8 bases, and 11 bases lay in between. This chain's CDR3 is CASSVGLSAGYTF. CDR3 bases: TGTGCCAGCAGCGTAGGTCTGTCTGCAGGCTACACCTTC.

The CDR3 DNA sequence: TGTGCCAGCAGTTTAAGGCTAGCGGGCAACCCGGAATGGGGTGAGCAGTTCTTC. It specifies CASSLRLAGNPEWGEQFF. This chain connects TRBV27 to TRBJ2-1; 8 bases agree with TRBD2. The germline V gene has CDR1 MNHEY and CDR2 SMNVEV (reference sequence). Trimming took 2 bases from V and 9 from J; bases not matched to a gene: 18. CDR3 size: 18 residues.

The chain has TRBV5-1 and TRBJ1-1; D remains ambiguous. V lost 5 bases to trimming and J lost 6 bases, with 8 bases between them. The CDR3 totals 11 residues. From germline, CDR1 is SGHRS and CDR2 YFSETQ. For the CDR3, the DNA is TGCGCCAGCAGAGACGGGGCTGAAGCTTTCTTT. This encodes CASRDGAEAFF.

This clone was counted once. The chain carries TRBV2 and TRBJ2-3; 7 nucleotides agree with TRBD2. Looked up from germline, CDR1 is SNHLY and CDR2 is FYNNEI. This CDR3 is built from 16 residues. V lost 7 bases and J lost 0; bases outside the gene matches: 10. The CDR3 DNA reads as TGTGCCAGCACTCTGGAGGCGGGAGAGAGCACAGATACGCAGTATTTT. This encodes CASTLEAGESTDTQYF.

This chain uses TRBV28 with TRBJ2-1; D remains unclear. Germline CDR1 reads MDHEN; CDR2 reads SYDVKM. Trimming left V 7 bases short and J 6 bases short, with 25 bases between. CDR3 length: 17 amino acids. This CDR3 is CASTGQTPSPTINEQFF. The CDR3 nucleotides are TGTGCCAGCACCGGGCAGACCCCCTCTCCCACAATCAATGAGCAGTTCTTC.

The chain joins TRBV28 to TRBJ1-3; D is perhaps TRBD1 (6 bases). Germline V lookup: CDR1 MDHEN, CDR2 SYDVKM. The CDR3 has 13 residues. V gave up 10 bases and J gave up 4 bases, with 14 bases separating them. The CDR3 region has the DNA TGTGCCACCGAAACAGGGCCCGGAAACACCATATATTTT. Residues: CATETGPGNTIYF.

V and J are TRBV19 and TRBJ1-1, with D unresolved. Deletions cut 5 bases from V and 3 bases from J, with 7 bases between. CDR3 length: 12 residues. Germline values: CDR1 LNHDA, CDR2 SQIVND (reference sequence). This CDR3 is CASSEWDTEAFF. The CDR3 nucleotides are TGTGCCAGTAGTGAGTGGGACACTGAAGCTTTCTTT.

The chain links TRBV5-5 to TRBJ2-2, with D hard to call. This CDR3 is built from 13 residues. Deletions cut 0 bases from V and 7 bases from J, with 7 bases between. CDR1 is SGHKS, CDR2 YYEKEE, per germline (reference sequence). CDR3 in amino acids: CASSLVSFGELFF. As DNA, the CDR3 is TGTGCCAGCAGCTTGGTGTCCTTCGGGGAGCTGTTTTTT.

The CDR3 DNA reads TGTGCCAGCAGTGACGGGACAGGGGCCTACAATGAGCAGTTCTTC. Translated: CASSDGTGAYNEQFF. The genes are TRBV6-4 and TRBJ2-1; TRBD1 agrees at 10 bases. The germline V gene has CDR1 MRHNA and CDR2 SNTAGT. V was clipped by 2 bases and J by 2 bases; unmatched bases: 0. This CDR3 is 15 amino acids long.

The CDR3 sequence is CASGFGTGNSPLHF. The CDR3 DNA is TGCGCCAGCGGTTTTGGGACAGGGAACTCACCCCTCCACTTT. The chain links TRBV5-1 to TRBJ1-6; 9 positions agree with TRBD1. The V and J ends lost 7 bases and 10 bases, in that order; junction bases with no gene match: 9. CDR3 length: 14 residues. Germline CDR1 reads SGHRS; CDR2 reads YFSETQ.

The rearrangement joins TRBV5-4 to TRBJ1-1; TRBD1 aligns across 10 bases. Germline V lookup: CDR1 SGHNT, CDR2 YYREEE (reference sequence). The V segment lost 4 bases and the J segment 2 bases; nucleotides outside the gene matches: 2. The CDR3 loop spans 14 amino acids. The CDR3 region is CASSRDRGNTEAFF. The CDR3 DNA reads as TGTGCCAGCAGCCGGGACAGGGGAAACACTGAAGCTTTCTTT. Drawing the rest from reference TRBV5-4 and TRBJ1-1, the complete variable domain is ETGVTQSPTHLIKTRGQQVTLRCSSQSGHNTVSWYQQALGQGPQFIFQYYREEENGRGNFPPRFSGLQFPNYSSELNVNALELDDSALYLCASSRDRGNTEAFFGQGTRLTVV.

The chain employs TRBV7-8 and TRBJ1-2, with a tentative D call TRBD1 (5 bases). From germline, CDR1 is SGHVS and CDR2 FQNEAQ. The CDR3 covers 13 residues. Trimming removed 2 bases from V and 6 bases from J, with 10 bases in between. The CDR3 here is CASSLRGAHGYTF. The DNA for the CDR3 is TGTGCCAGCAGCTTAAGGGGCGCGCATGGCTACACCTTC.

The chain links TRBV10-3 to TRBJ2-5, with 10 nucleotides matching TRBD2. Germline V gives CDR1 ENHRY, CDR2 SYGVKD. The length of the CDR3 is 14 residues. V trimming: 2 bases; J trimming: 3 bases; junction bases outside the gene matches: 0. The CDR3 region is CAISEGLAEETQYF. The DNA of the CDR3 is TGTGCCATCAGTGAGGGACTAGCGGAAGAGACCCAGTACTTC.

This sequence joins TRBV18 and TRBJ2-6; D gene unclear. Germline assignment: CDR1 KGHSH and CDR2 LQKENI. The V end was cut by 5 bases, the J end by 3 bases, with 2 bases between. The CDR3 extends over 12 amino acids. This chain's CDR3 is CASSDGANVLTF. The CDR3 DNA sequence: TGTGCCAGCTCAGATGGGGCCAACGTCCTGACTTTC.

The chain recombines TRBV5-6 with TRBJ1-2; 9 bases map to TRBD1. The length of the CDR3 is 16 residues. The germline gives CDR1 SGHDT, CDR2 YYEEEE. V trimming: 0 bases; J trimming: 5 bases; junction bases outside the gene matches: 8. As DNA, the CDR3 is TGTGCCAGCAGCTTGGGTGGGACAGGGATATGGTATGGCTACACCTTC. This sequence encodes CASSLGGTGIWYGYTF. The entire variable domain, with the rest obtained from reference TRBV5-6 and TRBJ1-2, is as follows: DAGVTQSPTHLIKTRGQQVTLRCSPKSGHDTVSWYQQALGQGPQFIFQYYEEEERQRGNFPDRFSGHQFPNYSSELNVNALLLGDSALYLCASSLGGTGIWYGYTFGSGTRLTVV.

This sequence joins TRBV28 and TRBJ2-7; D remains unclear. This CDR3 spans 12 amino acids. The ends were cut back, 5 bases at V and 3 bases at J, with 8 bases in the middle. Germline V CDR1 and CDR2: MDHEN, SYDVKM. The CDR3 sequence: CASSILDYEQYF. CDR3 DNA sequence: TGTGCCAGCAGTATCTTGGACTACGAGCAGTACTTC.

A single count supports this clone. The gene calls are TRBV19 and TRBJ1-5; possibly TRBD1 for D (5 bases). The germline V gene has CDR1 LNHDA and CDR2 SQIVND (reference sequence). This CDR3 region has 16 residues. With 5 bases removed from V and 6 bases from J, the gap between germline ends came to 20 bases. For the CDR3, the DNA is TGTGCCAGTAGTCCCCCCGGGGGTCCAATGGGTCAGCCCCAGCATTTT. Protein sequence: CASSPPGGPMGQPQHF.

This chain links TRBV3-1 (or the pseudogene TRBV3-2) with TRBJ1-1, with TRBD1 as a possible D gene (6 bases). The germline V gene has CDR1 LGHDT and CDR2 YNNKEL (reference sequence). CDR3 length equals 15 residues. V was cut by 0 bases and J by 2 bases, with 10 bases left in between. Here the CDR3 DNA reads TGTGCCAGCAGCCAAGATGCTGGGACAAACACTGAAGCTTTCTTT. Translating gives CASSQDAGTNTEAFF.

The chain has TRBV4-1 and TRBJ2-7; the D is unclear. CDR3 length: 15 amino acids. V was shortened by 4 bases and J by 1 base, with 14 bases between the two germline ends. CDR1 is MGHRA and CDR2 is YSYEKL in the germline V gene. The CDR3 loop is CASSLTTGSSYEQYF. CDR3 coding DNA: TGCGCCAGCAGCCTTACTACCGGGTCATCCTACGAGCAGTACTTC.